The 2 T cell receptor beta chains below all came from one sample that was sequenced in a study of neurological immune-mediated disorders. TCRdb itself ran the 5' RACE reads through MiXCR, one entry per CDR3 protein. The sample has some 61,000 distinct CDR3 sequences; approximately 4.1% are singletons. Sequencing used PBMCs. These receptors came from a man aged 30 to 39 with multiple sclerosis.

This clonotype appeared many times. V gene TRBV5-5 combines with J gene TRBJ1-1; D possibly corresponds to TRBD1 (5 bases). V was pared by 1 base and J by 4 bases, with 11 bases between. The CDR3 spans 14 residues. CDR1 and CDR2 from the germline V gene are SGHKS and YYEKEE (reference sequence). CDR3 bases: TGTGCCAGCAGCTTGATGGGGGTGAGCACTGAAGCTTTCTTT. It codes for CASSLMGVSTEAFF.

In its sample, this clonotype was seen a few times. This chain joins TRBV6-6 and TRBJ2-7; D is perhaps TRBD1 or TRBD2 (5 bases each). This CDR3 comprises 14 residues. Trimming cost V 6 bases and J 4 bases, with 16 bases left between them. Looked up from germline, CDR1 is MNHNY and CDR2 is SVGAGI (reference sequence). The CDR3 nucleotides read TGTGCCAGCAGCCCGGGGCTATGGATGTACGAGCAGTACTTC. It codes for CASSPGLWMYEQYF.